This T cell receptor beta chain originates from a study of blood T cell repertoires in COVID-19. Under the authors' procedure: Reference gene primers were amplified, and this amplification served to estimate nucleated cell counts. The data were produced by immunoSEQ multiplex PCR, yet TCRdb's version contains in-frame clones alone and is incomplete. V, J and clone size are those of that table, while D and trimming were read from the DNA. The repertoire has approximately 100,000 clones, around 91% of them found once; the top ten carry roughly 32%. Germline V gene lookup returns CDR1 SGHDT and CDR2 YYEEEE. V lost 1 base to trimming and J lost 7 bases, with 7 bases between them. The CDR3 is 12 amino acids.

The rearrangement links TRBV5-6 to TRBJ2-3; no firm D call. The TCR comes from a woman of 80 years or more with acute or convalescent COVID-19. The sequencing sample was made of peripheral blood. As DNA, the CDR3 is TGTGCCAGCAGCTTGTTTACTAATACGCAGTATTTT. This encodes CASSLFTNTQYF.